Below are 31 T cell receptor beta chains sequenced from a single sample in a study of blood T cell repertoires in COVID-19. This table comes from immunoSEQ multiplex PCR, and its TCRdb copy is limited to in-frame clones, with some not included. The sample records hundreds of thousands of clones, 85% to 90% being singletons. Sequenced material: PBMCs or T cells enriched from blood (not recorded which). Receptors were obtained from a man in his late teens or twenties who had recovered from COVID-19.

The chain recombines TRBV20-1 with TRBJ1-2; the D gene is possibly TRBD1 (5 bases). CDR1 is DFQATT, CDR2 SNEGSKA, per germline (reference sequence). This CDR3 spans 11 amino acids. Trimming removed 3 bases at V and 8 bases at J, with 10 bases between. In DNA form, the CDR3 reads TGCAGTGCTAGGGGCGGGGACGGCTACACCTTC. Its protein is CSARGGDGYTF.

The chain uses TRBV6-5 and TRBJ2-4; D remains unclear. Looked up from germline, CDR1 is MNHEY and CDR2 is SVGAGI. V dropped 7 bases and J dropped 0 bases, with 7 bases sitting between them. The CDR3 has 13 residues. Written as DNA, the CDR3 is TGTGCCAGCACCAGTCTAGCCAAAAACATTCAGTACTTC. Protein product: CASTSLAKNIQYF.

J is TRBJ2-2 and V is TRBV9; unclear D gene. This CDR3 is 15 amino acids long. The V gene's germline CDR1 is SGDLS and CDR2 YYNGEE. V lost 0 bases and J lost 6, with 12 bases in between. CDR3 sequence (DNA): TGTGCCAGCAGCGTAGCTTCTCTAGGTCCCGGGGAGCTGTTTTTT. It specifies CASSVASLGPGELFF.

The chain links TRBV28 to TRBJ2-7; 8 positions match TRBD1. The V gene's germline CDR1 is MDHEN and CDR2 SYDVKM. CDR3 size: 15 residues. V was clipped by 3 bases and J by 1 base; unmatched bases: 5. This chain's CDR3 is CASSFAGTGSYEQYF. The CDR3 DNA sequence: TGTGCCAGCAGTTTTGCCGGGACAGGATCCTACGAGCAGTACTTC.

This chain joins TRBV4-1 and TRBJ2-7, with 8 nucleotides matching TRBD2. CDR1 is MGHRA and CDR2 is YSYEKL in the germline V gene. CDR3 length: 15 amino acids. With 3 bases clipped from V and 4 bases from J, the junction kept 8 bases outside the gene matches. The CDR3 bases are TGCGCCAGCAGCCACACGACTAGCGCAAATTACGAGCAGTACTTC. Translated, it gives CASSHTTSANYEQYF.

In nucleotides, the CDR3 is TGTGCCAGCAGTTACTCGAAAGCGGGAGGGAACAATGAGCAGTTCTTC. Amino acid sequence: CASSYSKAGGNNEQFF. The V and J genes are TRBV6-5 and TRBJ2-1; 10 nucleotides agree with TRBD2. There are 16 residues in the CDR3. V shed 0 bases, J shed 5 bases, and the junction held 4 bases outside the gene matches. Germline CDR1 MNHEY, CDR2 SVGAGI.

The chain carries TRBV19 and TRBJ2-5, with D perhaps matching TRBD2 (7 bases). Germline-derived CDR1 and CDR2 are LNHDA and SQIVND (reference sequence). This CDR3 has 16 residues. Trimming removed 1 base at V and 4 bases at J, with 16 bases between. The CDR3 coding sequence is TGTGCCAGTAGTATAGGAGGGACCGGGGGGCGAGAGACCCAGTACTTC. Translating it yields CASSIGGTGGRETQYF.

The chain has TRBV5-1 and TRBJ1-4, with a possible D match to TRBD1 (5 bases). Trimming stripped 4 bases from V and 7 bases from J, with 11 bases between. CDR1 is SGHRS, CDR2 YFSETQ, per germline. This CDR3 is built from 13 residues. As DNA, the CDR3 is TGCGCCAGCAGCGAGACAGTGTCTGAAAAACTGTTTTTT. The encoded protein is CASSETVSEKLFF.

The rearrangement uses TRBV12-5 and TRBJ2-2; no definite D call. This CDR3 contains 16 residues. Germline CDR1 LGHNT, CDR2 FRNRAP. V lost 0 bases, J lost 5 bases, and 13 bases lay in between. The CDR3 sequence: CASGLVLSPLTGELFF. CDR3 bases: TGTGCTAGTGGTTTGGTACTTAGTCCGCTAACCGGGGAGCTGTTTTTT.

The chain joins TRBV5-1 to TRBJ2-2; a possible D gene is TRBD1 (5 bases). Trimming pared 3 bases from V and 0 bases from J, leaving 15 bases between. This CDR3 has 17 amino acids. Germline loops: CDR1 SGHRS, CDR2 YFSETQ. CDR3 sequence: CASSSDLDSTNTGELFF. CDR3 DNA: TGCGCCAGCAGCTCAGACCTTGACAGTACGAACACCGGGGAGCTGTTTTTT.

The V and J genes are TRBV15 and TRBJ1-5, with D hard to call. With 1 base removed from V and 0 bases from J, the gap between germline ends came to 7 bases. The germline CDR1 and CDR2 sequences are LNHNV and YYDKDF (reference sequence). The CDR3 has 15 residues. CDR3 nucleotides: TGTGCCACCAGCAGAGGTGGCATTAGCAATCAGCCCCAGCATTTT. Protein sequence: CATSRGGISNQPQHF.

The chain carries TRBV24-1 and TRBJ1-2; no firm D call. The CDR3 contains 13 residues. CDR1 is KGHDR, CDR2 SFDVKD, per germline. Trimming removed 4 bases from V and 8 bases from J, with 13 bases in between. The CDR3 DNA follows: TGTGCCACCAGTGACTCGAGTCGTTCAGGCTACACCTTC. This sequence encodes CATSDSSRSGYTF.

The rearrangement uses TRBV5-1 and TRBJ2-7; 12 bases map to TRBD1. From germline, CDR1 is SGHRS and CDR2 YFSETQ. V shed 3 bases, J shed 4 bases, and the junction held 5 bases outside the gene matches. The CDR3 covers 15 residues. For the CDR3, the DNA is TGCGCCAGCAGCTGGGGACAGGGGGCGGTGTACGAGCAGTACTTC. It encodes CASSWGQGAVYEQYF. Together with reference TRBV5-1 and TRBJ2-7, the CDR3 gives the full variable domain: KAGVTQTPRYLIKTRGQQVTLSCSPISGHRSVSWYQQTPGQGLQFLFEYFSETQRNKGNFPGRFSGRQFSNSRSEMNVSTLELGDSALYLCASSWGQGAVYEQYFGPGTRLTVT.

The chain combines TRBV10-2 with TRBJ1-1, with 7 bases aligning to TRBD1. Germline V lookup: CDR1 WSHSY, CDR2 SAAADI. J gave up 5 bases and V 5 bases, and 5 bases lay outside the gene matches. There are 13 residues in the CDR3. The CDR3: CASSWQGDTEAFF. CDR3 nucleotides: TGCGCCAGCAGTTGGCAGGGGGATACTGAAGCTTTCTTT.

The rearrangement uses TRBV21-1 and TRBJ2-1; TRBD2, as called in the table, went unchecked against the DNA. TRBV21-1 is a pseudogene. The CDR3 covers 20 residues. The CDR3 coding sequence is TGTGCCAGCAGCTCCAGAGGGAGCGGGAGGGCCTTGTTGGGATACAATGAGCAGTTCTTC. This codes for CASSSRGSGRALLGYNEQFF.

The rearrangement uses TRBV28 and TRBJ1-5; 10 bases line up with TRBD1. The CDR3 is 14 amino acids. Germline V gene lookup returns CDR1 MDHEN and CDR2 SYDVKM. Trimming removed 10 bases from V and 5 bases from J; junction bases left unmatched: 8. The CDR3 nucleotides are TGTGCCATCGAGGGACAGGGGACAGATCAGCCCCAGCATTTT. This sequence encodes CAIEGQGTDQPQHF.

V and J are TRBV7-6 and TRBJ2-1; 11 positions agree with TRBD2. With 6 bases clipped from V and 9 bases from J, the junction kept 10 bases outside the gene matches. CDR1 and CDR2 (germline): SGHVS, FNYEAQ. This CDR3 is 15 amino acids long. The CDR3 loop is CASRPGLAEGGEQFF. For the CDR3, the DNA is TGTGCCAGCAGACCGGGACTAGCGGAAGGGGGTGAGCAGTTCTTC.

The rearrangement links TRBV6-2 or TRBV6-3 to TRBJ1-1; D ambiguous. Trimming stripped 4 bases from V and 8 bases from J, with 20 bases between. CDR3 size: 15 residues. Germline CDR1 MNHEY, CDR2 SVGEGT. CDR3 sequence: CASSSAGSGIREAFF. The CDR3 DNA sequence: TGTGCCAGCAGTTCGGCGGGGTCGGGTATCCGGGAAGCTTTCTTT.

J is TRBJ1-2 and V is TRBV9; D call uncertain. This CDR3 has 12 amino acids. Germline V lookup: CDR1 SGDLS, CDR2 YYNGEE. V was shortened by 3 bases and J by 5 bases, with 8 bases between the two germline ends. DNA for the CDR3: TGTGCCAGCAGCGCCCAGGAATATGGCTACACCTTC. This encodes CASSAQEYGYTF.

The rearrangement uses TRBV25-1 and TRBJ1-2; D is undetermined. V lost 8 bases and J 2 bases, leaving 12 bases between the germline ends. Germline V CDR1 and CDR2: MGHDK, SYGVNS. CDR3 length equals 13 residues. The CDR3 sequence: CASGPMGNYGYTF. CDR3 DNA sequence: TGTGCCAGCGGTCCCATGGGCAACTATGGCTACACCTTC.

CDR3 in DNA: TGTGCCAGCAGCCAGCGCGGTTTCACTGAAGCTTTCTTT. Protein sequence: CASSQRGFTEAFF. This chain joins TRBV14 and TRBJ1-1; D call uncertain. This CDR3 spans 13 amino acids. In germline, CDR1 is SGHDN, CDR2 FVKESK. V lost 3 bases to trimming and J lost 4 bases, with 9 bases between them. Together with reference TRBV14 and TRBJ1-1, the CDR3 gives the full variable domain: EAGVTQFPSHSVIEKGQTVTLRCDPISGHDNLYWYRRVMGKEIKFLLHFVKESKQDESGMPNNRFLAERTGGTYSTLKVQPAELEDSGVYFCASSQRGFTEAFFGQGTRLTVV.

The V and J genes are TRBV11-2 and TRBJ2-7, with 13 bases that match TRBD2. The germline CDR1 and CDR2 sequences are SGHAT and FQNNGV. Trimming removed 5 bases from V and 3 bases from J; junction bases left unmatched: 4. The CDR3 has 15 residues. This CDR3 is CASSQGLAGYYEQYF. In DNA form, the CDR3 reads TGTGCCAGCAGCCAGGGACTAGCGGGATACTACGAGCAGTACTTC.

The gene calls are TRBV7-9 and TRBJ1-2; TRBD1 aligns across 7 bases. The CDR3 is 13 amino acids. CDR1 is SEHNR, CDR2 FQNEAQ, per germline (reference sequence). The V and J ends lost 5 bases and 8 bases, in that order; junction bases with no gene match: 8. In DNA, the CDR3 is TGTGCCAGCAGCACACAGGGGAATAAAGGCTACACCTTC. Its translation: CASSTQGNKGYTF.

The rearrangement uses TRBV5-4 and TRBJ2-3, with 9 bases aligning to TRBD2. The CDR3 has 16 amino acids. With 2 bases clipped from V and 0 bases from J, the junction kept 4 bases outside the gene matches. Per the germline V gene, CDR1 is SGHNT and CDR2 is YYREEE (reference sequence). In DNA form, the CDR3 reads TGTGCCAGCAGCTTTAGACTAGCGGCTAGCACAGATACGCAGTATTTT. Translating gives CASSFRLAASTDTQYF.

The CDR3 bases are TGTGCCAGTAGTCTTGGACAGGCCAGTGCCTATGGCTACACCTTC. Its translation is CASSLGQASAYGYTF. The V and J genes are TRBV19 and TRBJ1-2; TRBD1 matches at 7 bases. V gave up 5 bases and J gave up 4 bases; unmatched junction bases: 10. CDR1 LNHDA and CDR2 SQIVND come from the germline V gene (reference sequence). CDR3 length equals 15 residues.

This sequence joins TRBV24-1 and TRBJ2-5; weak D call: TRBD2 (6 bases). The CDR3 has 15 residues. Trimming cost V 2 bases and J 2 bases, with 11 bases left between them. CDR1 KGHDR and CDR2 SFDVKD come from the germline V gene. The CDR3 loop reads CATSDSGSLQETQYF. In nucleotides, the CDR3 is TGTGCCACCAGTGATTCCGGGAGCCTTCAAGAGACCCAGTACTTC.

V is TRBV19 and J is TRBJ1-5; no clear D gene. CDR1 and CDR2 from the germline V gene are LNHDA and SQIVND (reference sequence). The CDR3 totals 12 residues. V was trimmed by 3 bases and J by 4 bases, leaving 4 bases between them. The CDR3 sequence is CASSIYNQPQHF. DNA for the CDR3: TGTGCCAGTAGTATTTATAATCAGCCCCAGCATTTT. Filled out from reference TRBV19 and TRBJ1-5, the complete variable domain reads DGGITQSPKYLFRKEGQNVTLSCEQNLNHDAMYWYRQDPGQGLRLIYYSQIVNDFQKGDIAEGYSVSREKKESFPLTVTSAQKNPTAFYLCASSIYNQPQHFGDGTRLSIL.

The chain combines TRBV6-5 with TRBJ1-2, with no clear D. V was clipped by 2 bases and J by 4 bases, with 8 bases between them. CDR3 length: 13 amino acids. Germline loops: CDR1 MNHEY, CDR2 SVGAGI. This chain's CDR3 is CASSYGLIYGYTF. The DNA of the CDR3 is TGTGCCAGCAGTTACGGACTGATCTATGGCTACACCTTC.

This clone has a single count. The identical CDR3 is also encoded by other nucleotide sequences in the sample. The chain is built from TRBV11-2 and TRBJ2-1; D possibly corresponds to TRBD2 (7 bases). Germline CDR1 reads SGHAT; CDR2 reads FQNNGV. The CDR3 contains 14 residues. The ends were cut back, 5 bases at V and 5 bases at J, with 13 bases in the middle. CDR3 in amino acids: CASSLGGADNEQFF. CDR3 nucleotides: TGTGCCAGCAGCCTGGGGGGGGCTGACAATGAGCAGTTCTTC.

The V call is TRBV11-3, the J call TRBJ1-1; D is undetermined. The CDR3 spans 15 residues. CDR1 is SGHNT and CDR2 is YENEEA in the germline V gene. Trimming removed 1 base at V and 7 bases at J, with 16 bases between. The CDR3 reads CASSLVHGATGEAFF. The CDR3 coding sequence is TGTGCCAGCAGCTTAGTTCATGGCGCCACGGGTGAAGCTTTCTTT.

This chain links TRBV2 with TRBJ1-1; 9 nucleotides match TRBD1. After removal of 8 bases from V and 0 bases from J, the junction contained 4 bases not matched to a gene. CDR3 length equals 14 residues. CDR1 SNHLY and CDR2 FYNNEI come from the germline V gene. The CDR3 here is CASGQGSLNTEAFF. Written as DNA, the CDR3 is TGTGCCAGCGGACAGGGGTCCTTGAACACTGAAGCTTTCTTT. Full variable domain (outside the CDR3, taken from reference TRBV2 and TRBJ1-1): EPEVTQTPSHQVTQMGQEVILRCVPISNHLYFYWYRQILGQKVEFLVSFYNNEISEKSEIFDDQFSVERPDGSNFTLKIRSTKLEDSAMYFCASGQGSLNTEAFFGQGTRLTVV.